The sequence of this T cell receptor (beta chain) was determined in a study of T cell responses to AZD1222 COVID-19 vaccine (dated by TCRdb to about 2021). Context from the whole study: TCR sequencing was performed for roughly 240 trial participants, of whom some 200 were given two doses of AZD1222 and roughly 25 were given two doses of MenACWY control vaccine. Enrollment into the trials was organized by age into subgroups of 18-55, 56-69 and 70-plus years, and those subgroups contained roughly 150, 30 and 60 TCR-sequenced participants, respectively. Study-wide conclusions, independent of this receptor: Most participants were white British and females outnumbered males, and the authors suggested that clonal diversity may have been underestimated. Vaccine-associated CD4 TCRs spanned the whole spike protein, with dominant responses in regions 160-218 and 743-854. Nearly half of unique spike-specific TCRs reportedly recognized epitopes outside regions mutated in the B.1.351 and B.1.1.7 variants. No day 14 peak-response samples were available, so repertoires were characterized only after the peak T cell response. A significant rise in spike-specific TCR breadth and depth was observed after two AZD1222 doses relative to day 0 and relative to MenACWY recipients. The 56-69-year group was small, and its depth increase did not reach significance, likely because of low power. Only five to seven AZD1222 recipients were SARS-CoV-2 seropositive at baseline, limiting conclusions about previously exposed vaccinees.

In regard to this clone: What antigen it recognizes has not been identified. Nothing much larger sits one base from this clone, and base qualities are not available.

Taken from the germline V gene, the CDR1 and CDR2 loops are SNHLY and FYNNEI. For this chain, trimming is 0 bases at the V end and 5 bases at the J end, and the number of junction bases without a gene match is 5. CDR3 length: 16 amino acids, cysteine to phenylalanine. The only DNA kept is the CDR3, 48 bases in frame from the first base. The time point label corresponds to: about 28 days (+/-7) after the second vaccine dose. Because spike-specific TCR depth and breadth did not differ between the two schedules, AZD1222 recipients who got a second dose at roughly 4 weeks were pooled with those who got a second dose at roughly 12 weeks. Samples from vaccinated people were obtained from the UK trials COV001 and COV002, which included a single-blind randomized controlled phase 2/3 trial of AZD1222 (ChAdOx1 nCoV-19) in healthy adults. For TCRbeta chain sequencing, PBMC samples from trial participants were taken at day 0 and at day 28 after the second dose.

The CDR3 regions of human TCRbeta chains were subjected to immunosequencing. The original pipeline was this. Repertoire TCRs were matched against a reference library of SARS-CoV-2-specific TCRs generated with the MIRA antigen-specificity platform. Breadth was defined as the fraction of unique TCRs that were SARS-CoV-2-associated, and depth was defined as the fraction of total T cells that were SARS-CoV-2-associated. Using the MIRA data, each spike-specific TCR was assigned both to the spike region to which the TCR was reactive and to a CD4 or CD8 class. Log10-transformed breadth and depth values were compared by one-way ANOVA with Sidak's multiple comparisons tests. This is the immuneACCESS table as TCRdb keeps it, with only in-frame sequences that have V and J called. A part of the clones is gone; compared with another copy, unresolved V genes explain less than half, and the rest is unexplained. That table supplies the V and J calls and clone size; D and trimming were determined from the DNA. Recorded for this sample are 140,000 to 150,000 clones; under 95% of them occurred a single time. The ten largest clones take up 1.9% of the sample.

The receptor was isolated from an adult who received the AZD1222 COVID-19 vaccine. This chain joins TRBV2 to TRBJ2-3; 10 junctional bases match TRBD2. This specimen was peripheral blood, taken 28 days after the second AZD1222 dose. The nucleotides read TGTGCCAGCAGTGAAGCCGGGACTAGCGAAGGAGATACGCAGTATTTT. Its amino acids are CASSEAGTSEGDTQYF.